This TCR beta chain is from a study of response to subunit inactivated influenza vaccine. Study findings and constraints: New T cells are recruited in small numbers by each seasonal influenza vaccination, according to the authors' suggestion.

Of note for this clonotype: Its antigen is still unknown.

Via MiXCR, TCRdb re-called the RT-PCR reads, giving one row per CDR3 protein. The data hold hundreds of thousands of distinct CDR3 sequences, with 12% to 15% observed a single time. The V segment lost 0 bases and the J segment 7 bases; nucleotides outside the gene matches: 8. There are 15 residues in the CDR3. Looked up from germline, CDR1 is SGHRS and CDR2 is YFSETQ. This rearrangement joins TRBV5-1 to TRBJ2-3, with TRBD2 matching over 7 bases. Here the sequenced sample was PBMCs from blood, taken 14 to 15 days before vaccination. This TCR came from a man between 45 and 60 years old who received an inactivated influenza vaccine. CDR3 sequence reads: CASSLAMGGGNTQYF. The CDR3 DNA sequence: TGCGCCAGCAGCTTGGCCATGGGCGGGGGAAATACGCAGTATTTT.